The sequence of this TCR beta chain was determined in a study of blood T cell repertoires in COVID-19. TCRdb keeps only in-frame clones here, not all; method: immunoSEQ multiplex PCR. The sample lists 250,000 to 350,000 clones, about 88% occurring once. Trimming shortened V by 1 base and J by 5 bases, and 9 bases separated the two germline ends. The CDR3 extends over 14 amino acids. Per germline, CDR1 LNHDA and CDR2 SQIVND (reference sequence). V gene TRBV19 combines with J gene TRBJ1-5; D gene uncertain. Sequenced sample: peripheral blood. The TCR was taken from a human donor with COVID-19, enrolled during active disease. The donor label of this sample is uncertain. The DNA of the CDR3 is TGTGCCAGTAGTATAGCGGTGATCGATCAGCCCCAGCATTTT. It specifies CASSIAVIDQPQHF.